This T cell receptor beta chain was sequenced during a study of control samples from healthy donors and cancer patients. The length of the CDR3 is 16 residues. Germline V gene lookup returns CDR1 SGHAT and CDR2 FQNNGV. The ends were cut back, 3 bases at V and 0 bases at J, with 9 bases in the middle. Measured with immunoSEQ multiplex PCR; TCRdb has only the in-frame clones, and not every one. The sample shows about 95,000 clones, 88% of them seen only once. This chain joins TRBV11-2 and TRBJ1-6; a weak D match, TRBD1 (5 bases). The specimen sequenced was blood. The TCR was taken from a woman in her sixties or seventies in good health. The CDR3 nucleotides read TGTGCCAGCAGCTTGGGACTGAGCTCCTATAATTCACCCCTCCACTTT. Amino acid sequence: CASSLGLSSYNSPLHF.